This is a list of T cell receptor beta chains from one sample in a study of regulatory T cells in long-lasting Graves disease. TCRdb passed the multiplex PCR reads through MiXCR, listing each CDR3 protein once. The sample has a few hundred thousand distinct CDR3 sequences, roughly 24% seen once. Here the sequenced sample was peripheral blood mononuclear cells (PBMCs), taken when the disease was refractory, from a patient treated with antithyroid drugs. All receptors come from a woman aged 40 to 50 with Graves disease. CDR3s leave out the opening cysteine and the closing phenylalanine or tryptophan. The order of the fields is V gene, CDR3 protein.

TRBV28 ASSYTLRFSYNEQF
TRBV12-3/TRBV12-4 ASTLSGGRTGELF
TRBV2 ASSGSLGQGNMYEQY
TRBV30 AWKSGGIIH
TRBV10-3 AISESNRGAYEQY
TRBV5-1 ASSFGDRDQETQY
TRBV4-2 ASSQDWRDRVLLQPQH
TRBV20-1 SARDPRVAVKEQPQH
TRBV4-1 ASSSSGGGWAF
TRBV2 ANRPPGLAQETQY
TRBV5-1 ASSIAPEETQY
TRBV19 ASSERPRETQY
TRBV11-2 ASSKGGVSTEAF
TRBV29-1 SVESGAESRGAQY
TRBV6-1 ACRGQGNTEAF
TRBV7-2 ASSYKGGGLPTETF
TRBV11-2 ASRHRGSYNEQF
TRBV29-1 SVESGGGTSAKNIQY
TRBV19 ASSFGQGTNYEQY
TRBV11-2 ASTVGRGQETQY
TRBV12-3/TRBV12-4 ASSLSNWSEQY
TRBV6-2/TRBV6-3 ASSTSKGVEQETQY
TRBV30 AWGPWGNTEAF
TRBV7-9 ASSLLAGGIVEQF
TRBV24-1 ATSDPTELRTQY
TRBV20-1 SAIPPTGTTAYNEQF
TRBV25-1 ASSGGAEQY
TRBV2 ASSESGDQDEQY
TRBV19 ASSMGTEQF
TRBV27 ASRYRDRGNSPLH
TRBV7-9 ASTTGHPPYEQY
TRBV6-9 ASSYAQGLLSYNEQF
TRBV20-1 SARDPDSYEQY
TRBV12-3/TRBV12-4 ASSLTSREQF
TRBV20-1 SGLSSLHNQPQH
TRBV20-1 SARDLGGSSNTGELF
TRBV20-1 SARGERTSGRTVEQY
TRBV11-2 ASSPLAGTGLGYT
TRBV24-1 ATSDLRGDTQY